Shown below are 5 T cell receptor beta chains from a single sample sequenced in a study of cytomegalovirus exposure and HLA in healthy donors. PCR primers comprised 60 Vbeta and 13 Jbeta primers. Assay used: immunoSEQ multiplex PCR; TCRdb lists only in-frame clones, some missing. The repertoire includes 140,000 or so clones, roughly 79% of them detected once, and less than 2% sits in the top ten. The sequenced sample consisted of PBMCs. The receptors here all came from a young woman in good health and CMV-seronegative.

The rearrangement joins TRBV4-2 to TRBJ2-3, with 8 bases matching TRBD2. V gave up 1 base and J gave up 4 bases; unmatched junction bases: 10. This CDR3 contains 17 residues. Germline lookup yields CDR1 LGHNA and CDR2 YNFKEQ. CDR3 coding DNA: TGTGCCAGCAGCCAAGCATCCCTGGCGGGGGGTTCAGATACGCAGTATTTT. Amino acid sequence: CASSQASLAGGSDTQYF.

V is TRBV7-9 and J is TRBJ2-1; the match to TRBD1 covers 9 bases. V dropped 1 base and J dropped 10; count of bases not matched to a gene: 11. This CDR3 has 16 residues. Germline CDR1 is SEHNR and CDR2 is FQNEAQ (reference sequence). CDR3 sequence (DNA): TGTGCCAGCAGCTTAGTCCGAGGACAGGGGAAGGAGGAGCAGTTCTTC. Its translation: CASSLVRGQGKEEQFF.

This chain uses TRBV5-8 with TRBJ2-5, with D unclear. CDR3 length equals 13 residues. The germline V and J ends were trimmed by 4 bases and 5 bases, with 12 bases remaining between them. CDR1 is SGHTS and CDR2 is YDEGEE in the germline V gene. CDR3 sequence reads: CASSKRNGETQYF. The CDR3 DNA sequence: TGTGCCAGCAGCAAGAGAAACGGGGAGACCCAGTACTTC.

CDR3 bases: TGTGCCAGCAGCCCGGACAGGGTAAACATTCAGTACTTC. It yields the protein CASSPDRVNIQYF. This chain connects TRBV7-2 to TRBJ2-4, with 8 positions matching TRBD1. Germline lookup yields CDR1 SGHTA and CDR2 FQGNSA. This CDR3 is 13 amino acids long. V dropped 5 bases and J dropped 6; count of bases not matched to a gene: 3.

The V and J genes are TRBV13 and TRBJ2-5; 9 bases align to TRBD1. Germline V gives CDR1 PRHDT, CDR2 FYEKMQ (reference sequence). V gave up 5 bases and J gave up 1 base; unmatched junction bases: 5. CDR3 size: 15 residues. CDR3: CASSLGTGTQETQYF. The CDR3 DNA follows: TGTGCCAGCAGCCTCGGGACAGGGACCCAAGAGACCCAGTACTTC.